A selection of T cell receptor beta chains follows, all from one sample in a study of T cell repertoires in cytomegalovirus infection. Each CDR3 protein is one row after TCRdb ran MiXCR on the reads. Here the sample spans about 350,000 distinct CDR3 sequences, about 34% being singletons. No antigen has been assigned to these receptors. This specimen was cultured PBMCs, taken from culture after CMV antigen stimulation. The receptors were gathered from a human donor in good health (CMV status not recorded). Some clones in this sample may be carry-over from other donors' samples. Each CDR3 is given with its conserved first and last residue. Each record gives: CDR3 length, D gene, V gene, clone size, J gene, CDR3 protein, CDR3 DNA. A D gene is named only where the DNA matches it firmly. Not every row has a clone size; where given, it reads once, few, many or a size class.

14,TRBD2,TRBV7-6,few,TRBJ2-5,CASSSAAGQETQYF,TGTGCCAGCAGCTCAGCAGCGGGGCAAGAGACCCAGTACTTC
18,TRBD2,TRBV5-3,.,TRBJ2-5,CASSSLGTSGGTGETQYF,TGTGCCAGCAGCTCCCTGGGTACTAGCGGGGGTACCGGTGAGACCCAGTACTTC
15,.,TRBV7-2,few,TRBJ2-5,CASSFQGGGQETQYF,TGTGCCAGCAGCTTCCAGGGTGGGGGCCAAGAGACCCAGTACTTC
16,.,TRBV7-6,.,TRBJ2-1,CASSSGAGAGGNEQFF,TGTGCCAGCAGCTCCGGAGCGGGAGCAGGGGGGAATGAGCAGTTCTTC
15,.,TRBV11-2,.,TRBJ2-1,CASSSTRMVTNEQFF,TGTGCCAGCAGCTCGACTCGAATGGTGACCAATGAGCAGTTCTTC
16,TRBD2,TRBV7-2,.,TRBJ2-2,CASSFSRGSNTGELFF,TGTGCCAGCAGCTTCTCCCGCGGGAGTAACACCGGGGAGCTGTTTTTT
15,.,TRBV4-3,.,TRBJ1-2,CASSQVGGSGVGYTF,TGCGCCAGCAGCCAAGTGGGGGGCTCCGGCGTTGGCTACACCTTC
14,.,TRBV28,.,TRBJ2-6,CASELGSGANVLTF,TGTGCCAGTGAGCTGGGGTCTGGGGCCAACGTCCTGACTTTC
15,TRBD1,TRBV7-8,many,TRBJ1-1,CASSHRDRGRGEAFF,TGTGCCAGCAGCCATCGGGACAGGGGGAGAGGTGAAGCTTTCTTT
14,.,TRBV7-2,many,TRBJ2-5,CASSSQGWQETQYF,TGTGCCAGCAGCTCACAGGGTTGGCAAGAGACCCAGTACTTC
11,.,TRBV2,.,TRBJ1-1,CASIRGTEAFF,TGTGCCAGCATAAGGGGCACTGAAGCTTTCTTT
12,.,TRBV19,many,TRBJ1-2,CASSDGYYGYTF,TGTGCCAGTAGCGACGGGTACTATGGCTACACCTTC
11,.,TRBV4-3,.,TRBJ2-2,CASSQGRELFF,TGCGCCAGCAGCCAAGGGAGGGAGCTGTTTTTT
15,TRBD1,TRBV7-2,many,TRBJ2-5,CASSIDRGIQETQYF,TGTGCCAGCAGCATAGACAGGGGAATCCAAGAGACCCAGTACTTC
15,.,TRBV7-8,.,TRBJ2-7,CASSLPPRANGEQYF,TGTGCCAGCAGCTTACCGCCTCGGGCGAATGGCGAGCAGTACTTC
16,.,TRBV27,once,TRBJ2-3,CASSLKGGGFVDTQYF,TGTGCCAGCAGTTTAAAAGGAGGGGGATTCGTGGATACGCAGTATTTT
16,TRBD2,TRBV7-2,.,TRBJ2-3,CASSDRTSGSLDTQYF,TGTGCCAGCAGCGATAGGACTAGCGGGAGTCTAGATACGCAGTATTTT
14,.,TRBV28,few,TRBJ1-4,CASSSGTMTLALFF,TGTGCCAGCAGTTCCGGGACAATGACTCTAGCGCTGTTTTTT
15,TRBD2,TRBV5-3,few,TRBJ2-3,CASSGSLAETDTQYF,TGTGCCAGCAGCGGGTCACTAGCGGAGACAGATACGCAGTATTTT
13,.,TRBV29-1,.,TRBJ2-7,CSVETLIRGAQYF,TGCAGCGTTGAGACACTTATTCGGGGGGCGCAGTACTTC
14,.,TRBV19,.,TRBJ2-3,CASSIGPQADTQYF,TGTGCCAGTAGTATAGGGCCTCAGGCAGATACGCAGTATTTT
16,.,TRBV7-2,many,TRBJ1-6,CASSLAVPGSGSPLHF,TGTGCCAGCAGCTTAGCCGTACCGGGGAGTGGCTCACCCCTCCACTTT
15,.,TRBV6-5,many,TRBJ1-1,CASSYSNRGRTEAFF,TGTGCCAGCAGTTACTCGAACCGGGGGCGTACTGAAGCTTTCTTT
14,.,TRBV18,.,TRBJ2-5,CASSPPMSQETQYF,TGTGCCAGCTCACCACCTATGAGCCAAGAGACCCAGTACTTC